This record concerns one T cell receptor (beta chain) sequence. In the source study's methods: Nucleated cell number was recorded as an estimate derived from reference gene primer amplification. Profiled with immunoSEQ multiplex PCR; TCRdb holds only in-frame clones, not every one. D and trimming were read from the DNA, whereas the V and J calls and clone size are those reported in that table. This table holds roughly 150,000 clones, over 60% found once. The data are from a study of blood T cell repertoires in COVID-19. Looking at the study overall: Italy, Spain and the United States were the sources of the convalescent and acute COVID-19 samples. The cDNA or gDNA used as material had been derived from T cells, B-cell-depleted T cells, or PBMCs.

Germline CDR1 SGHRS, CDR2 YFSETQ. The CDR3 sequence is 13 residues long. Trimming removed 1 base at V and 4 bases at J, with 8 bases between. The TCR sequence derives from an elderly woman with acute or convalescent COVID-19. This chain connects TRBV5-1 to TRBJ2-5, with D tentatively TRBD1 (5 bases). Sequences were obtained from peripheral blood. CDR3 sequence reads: CASSLNQGETQYF. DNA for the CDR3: TGCGCCAGCAGCTTGAATCAGGGAGAGACCCAGTACTTC.